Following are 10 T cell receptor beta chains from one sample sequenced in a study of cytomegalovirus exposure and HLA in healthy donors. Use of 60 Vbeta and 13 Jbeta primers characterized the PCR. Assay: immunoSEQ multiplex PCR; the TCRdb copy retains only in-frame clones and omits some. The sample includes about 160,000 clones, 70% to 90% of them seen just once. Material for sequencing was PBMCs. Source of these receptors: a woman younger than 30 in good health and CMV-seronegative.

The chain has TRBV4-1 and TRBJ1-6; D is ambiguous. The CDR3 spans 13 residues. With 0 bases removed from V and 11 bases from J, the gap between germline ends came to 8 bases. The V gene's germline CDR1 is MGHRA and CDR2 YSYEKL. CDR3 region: CASSQDVSTPLHF. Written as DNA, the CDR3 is TGCGCCAGCAGCCAAGATGTCAGTACACCCCTCCACTTT.

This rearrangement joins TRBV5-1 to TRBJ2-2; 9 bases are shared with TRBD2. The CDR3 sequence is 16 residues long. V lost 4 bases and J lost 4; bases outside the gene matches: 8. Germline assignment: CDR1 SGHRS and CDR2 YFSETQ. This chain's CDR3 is CASSLIAGAGTGELFF. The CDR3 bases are TGCGCCAGCAGCCTAATAGCGGGAGCGGGCACCGGGGAGCTGTTTTTT.

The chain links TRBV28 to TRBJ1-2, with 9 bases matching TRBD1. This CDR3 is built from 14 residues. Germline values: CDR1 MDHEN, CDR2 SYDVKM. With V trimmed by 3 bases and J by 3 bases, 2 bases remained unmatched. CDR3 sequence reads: CASSFGTGYYGYTF. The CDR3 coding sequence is TGTGCCAGCAGTTTTGGGACAGGGTACTATGGCTACACCTTC.

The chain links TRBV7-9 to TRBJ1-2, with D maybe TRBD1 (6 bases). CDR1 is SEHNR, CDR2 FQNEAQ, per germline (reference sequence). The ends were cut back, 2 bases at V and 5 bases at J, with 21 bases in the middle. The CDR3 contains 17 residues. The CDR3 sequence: CASSLSGDMSEVYGYTF. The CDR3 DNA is TGTGCCAGCAGCTTAAGTGGGGACATGTCGGAGGTGTATGGCTACACCTTC.

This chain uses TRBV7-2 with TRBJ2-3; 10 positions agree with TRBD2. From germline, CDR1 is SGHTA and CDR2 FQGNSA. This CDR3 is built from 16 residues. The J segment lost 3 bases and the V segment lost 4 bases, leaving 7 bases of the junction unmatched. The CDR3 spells CASSSQAGGRTDTQYF. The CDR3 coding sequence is TGTGCCAGCAGCTCCCAAGCGGGGGGGCGTACAGATACGCAGTATTTT.

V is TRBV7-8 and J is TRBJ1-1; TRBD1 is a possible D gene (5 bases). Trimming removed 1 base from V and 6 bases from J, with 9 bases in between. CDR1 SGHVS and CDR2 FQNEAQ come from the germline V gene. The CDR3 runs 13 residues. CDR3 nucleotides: TGTGCCAGCAGCTTAGAGGGGTTCTCTGAAGCTTTCTTT. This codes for CASSLEGFSEAFF.

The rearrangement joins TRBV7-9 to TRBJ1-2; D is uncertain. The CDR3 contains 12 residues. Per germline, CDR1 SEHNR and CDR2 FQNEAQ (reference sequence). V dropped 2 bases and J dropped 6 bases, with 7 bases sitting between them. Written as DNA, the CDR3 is TGTGCCAGCAGCTTAATGGGAGATGGCTACACCTTC. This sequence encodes CASSLMGDGYTF.

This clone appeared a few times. In DNA, the CDR3 is TGTGCCTGGGGGGGTCGTCTAGCGGGGGGTTACGAGCAGTACTTC. Translating gives CAWGGRLAGGYEQYF. The chain joins TRBV30 to TRBJ2-7, with 11 bases lining up with TRBD2. The CDR3 is 15 amino acids. Per germline, CDR1 GTSNPN and CDR2 SVGIG (reference sequence). Unmatched junction bases numbered 10, after V lost 5 bases and J lost 4 bases.

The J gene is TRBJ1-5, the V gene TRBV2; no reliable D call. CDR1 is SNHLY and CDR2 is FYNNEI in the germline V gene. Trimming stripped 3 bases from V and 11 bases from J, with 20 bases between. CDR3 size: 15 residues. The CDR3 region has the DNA TGTGCCAGCAGTGAGGCAGCCTTGGGAGCTGGAGCCCAGCATTTT. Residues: CASSEAALGAGAQHF.

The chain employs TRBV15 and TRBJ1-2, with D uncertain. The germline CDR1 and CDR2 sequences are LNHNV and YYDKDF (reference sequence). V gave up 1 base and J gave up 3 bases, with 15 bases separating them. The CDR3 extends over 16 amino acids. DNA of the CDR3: TGTGCCACCAGCAGAGGTGTTTCGGGAGAGGACTATGGCTACACCTTC. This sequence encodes CATSRGVSGEDYGYTF.